These T cell receptor beta chains were read from a single sample in a study of read filtering for tumor transcriptome and immune sequencing. TCRdb processed the reads anew with MiXCR; each CDR3 protein has one entry. The sample gives some 130,000 distinct CDR3 sequences, roughly 13% of which show up once; 7.5% to 10% is in the top ten. The sample was a population of CD138-negative cells sorted from bone marrow. All receptors come from a donor at least 40 years old with multiple myeloma. CDR3s include the opening cysteine and the closing phenylalanine or tryptophan. A D gene is named only where the DNA matches it firmly. The listing skips clone size in some rows; elsewhere it reads once, few, many or a size class.

cdr3_nt	cdr3_aa	v_call	j_call	clone_size	d_call
TGCAGTGCTAGCAACTGGCGGGAAGGCACAGATACGCAGTATTTT	CSASNWREGTDTQYF	TRBV20-1	TRBJ2-3	.	.
TGTGCCAGCAGTGATGAGACAGGGAGAATCAATGAGCAGTTCTTC	CASSDETGRINEQFF	TRBV2	TRBJ2-1	many	TRBD1
TGTGCCAGCAGCCCAAAGACTAGCGGGAGTCGGCGATCCGGGGGGACAGATACGCAGTATTTT	CASSPKTSGSRRSGGTDTQYF	TRBV7-2	TRBJ2-3	few	TRBD2
TGCGCCAGCAGTCTGACAGCCCGAGGGGAAGATACGCAGTATTTT	CASSLTARGEDTQYF	TRBV4-1	TRBJ2-3	few	.
TGTGCCAGCAGCAGACTAGCGAGCGCCGCTAATGAGCAGTTCTTC	CASSRLASAANEQFF	TRBV6-2/TRBV6-3	TRBJ2-1	many	TRBD2
TGTGCCATCAGTGAGTCTGGCGAGACGCGAGAGCAGTACTTC	CAISESGETREQYF	TRBV10-3	TRBJ2-7	.	.
TGTGCCAGTAGTATAGCCCCGGTGGGGGTCAATCAGCCCCAGCATTTT	CASSIAPVGVNQPQHF	TRBV19	TRBJ1-5	few	.
TGCGCCAGCAGCTTGGAGGCCTACACTGAAGCTTTCTTT	CASSLEAYTEAFF	TRBV5-1	TRBJ1-1	few	.
TGCGCCAGCAGCACCGGACTTCCTTCGCCCTCCTACAATGAGCAGTTCTTC	CASSTGLPSPSYNEQFF	TRBV5-1	TRBJ2-1	many	.
TGTGCCAGCAGTTACTCCCGCGGGAGTAACTCCTACAATGAGCAGTTCTTC	CASSYSRGSNSYNEQFF	TRBV6-2/TRBV6-3	TRBJ2-1	few	TRBD2
TGTGCCAGCAGCGAACCGGGGACGCCTAGTCGAATCGGGGAGCTGTTTTTT	CASSEPGTPSRIGELFF	TRBV13	TRBJ2-2	.	.
TGCAGCGTTGAGCCCCTAGCGAGCGGCACAGATACGCAGTATTTT	CSVEPLASGTDTQYF	TRBV29-1	TRBJ2-3	many	.
TGTGCCAGCAGCTTATTATGGGCCTCGAGCAATGAGCAGTTCTTC	CASSLLWASSNEQFF	TRBV11-2	TRBJ2-1	.	.
TGCAGTGCTAGTCAACTAGCGGGTACGCAGTATTTT	CSASQLAGTQYF	TRBV20-1	TRBJ2-3	.	TRBD2
TGCGCCAGCAGTGAGTCGCTAAACACTGAAGCTTTCTTT	CASSESLNTEAFF	TRBV10-2	TRBJ1-1	many	.
TGTGCCAGCAGCCGCCTCCCGGGACAAGACTATGGCCACACCTTC	CASSRLPGQDYGHTF	TRBV3-1	TRBJ1-2	.	.
TGTGCCAGCAGCTGGAGCTCCTACAATGAGCAGTTCTTC	CASSWSSYNEQFF	TRBV7-9	TRBJ2-1	many	.
TGTGCCAGCAGCGGACTAGCGGACAATGAGCAGTTCTTC	CASSGLADNEQFF	TRBV9	TRBJ2-1	many	TRBD2
TGTGCCAGCAGCTTGCCCCTGGACAGCTCTAACTATGGCTACACCTTC	CASSLPLDSSNYGYTF	TRBV5-6	TRBJ1-2	.	.
TGTGCCAGCAGTTTCAGTCGCCGCACAGATACGCAGTATTTT	CASSFSRRTDTQYF	TRBV12-3/TRBV12-4	TRBJ2-3	many	.
TGTGCCAGCAGCGTAGCTTGGGGCGATCGAGCGGATACGCAGTATTTT	CASSVAWGDRADTQYF	TRBV9	TRBJ2-3	.	.
TGTGCCAGCAGCTTGACATCGACCGGGGAGCTGTTTTTT	CASSLTSTGELFF	TRBV7-3	TRBJ2-2	many	.
TGTGCCAGCACTTCGGCGAGAGGTAACAATGAGCAGTTCTTC	CASTSARGNNEQFF	TRBV6-5	TRBJ2-1	.	.
TGCGCCAGCAGCCAAGATCTAGGGACAAATACCTACAATGAGCAGTTCTTC	CASSQDLGTNTYNEQFF	TRBV4-3	TRBJ2-1	many	.
TGTGCCAGCAGCTTTCAAGATATCAACGCTGAAGCTTTCTTT	CASSFQDINAEAFF	TRBV7-9	TRBJ1-1	many	.
TGTGCCAGCAGCCAAGAATTCGTCGGGGACGACGAGCAGTACTTC	CASSQEFVGDDEQYF	TRBV3-1	TRBJ2-7	.	.
TGTGCCAGCAGCCGCCTACAAGAGACCCAGTACTTC	CASSRLQETQYF	TRBV12-3/TRBV12-4	TRBJ2-5	few	.
TGTGCCACCAGTGATCCAGGAGAGGGGAACTCTGGGGCCAACGTCCTGACTTTC	CATSDPGEGNSGANVLTF	TRBV24-1	TRBJ2-6	many	.
TGTGCCAGCAGCTTAAGAGAGGGACAGGGAAATGAGCAGTTCTTC	CASSLREGQGNEQFF	TRBV11-2	TRBJ2-1	many	TRBD1
TGCAGTGCTAGGGGTAGCGGGAGGGCCTTGGGCGGGGAGCTGTTTTTT	CSARGSGRALGGELFF	TRBV20-1	TRBJ2-2	few	TRBD2
TGTGCCAGCAGCTCAAACTATGGCTACACCTTC	CASSSNYGYTF	TRBV9	TRBJ1-2	many	.
TGTGCCAGCAGCTTGGTGGGGCGAACGCCGAGCTCCTACAATGAGCAGTTCTTC	CASSLVGRTPSSYNEQFF	TRBV7-9	TRBJ2-1	many	.
TGTGCCAGCAGCTCATCACTAGCGGGAGGGTACAATGAGCAGTTCTTC	CASSSSLAGGYNEQFF	TRBV7-9	TRBJ2-1	many	TRBD2
TGCAGTGCTCCGTTAGGAGAAGGGGAGACCCAGTACTTC	CSAPLGEGETQYF	TRBV20-1	TRBJ2-5	many	.
TGTGCCAGCAGCCGGGACAGGGCTGAGCCCCAGCATTTT	CASSRDRAEPQHF	TRBV7-3	TRBJ1-5	many	TRBD1
TGCGCCAGCAGCGGAGAAGAGACCCAGTACTTC	CASSGEETQYF	TRBV4-1	TRBJ2-5	many	.
TGCAGTGCTACCGGGACTAGCGGAGTCCCTTCCTACGAGCAGTACTTC	CSATGTSGVPSYEQYF	TRBV20-1	TRBJ2-7	many	TRBD2
TGTGCCAGCAGCCTCCGACAGGGGTATGGCTACACCTTC	CASSLRQGYGYTF	TRBV3-1	TRBJ1-2	many	TRBD1
TGTGCCAGCAGTCCATTGACTAGCGGGAGCTGGAATGAGCAGTTCTTC	CASSPLTSGSWNEQFF	TRBV6-2/TRBV6-3	TRBJ2-1	many	TRBD2
TGTGCCAGCCGCACCCGCGGGAGGGCCACCTACGAGCAGTACTTC	CASRTRGRATYEQYF	TRBV19	TRBJ2-7	many	TRBD2
TGTGCCAGCAGCTCCAGAGCCGGGGACACCGGGGAGCTGTTTTTT	CASSSRAGDTGELFF	TRBV7-9	TRBJ2-2	many	.
TGTGCCAGCAGCGTTCGAGCGGGAGGGCCAATTGACACCGGGGAGCTGTTTTTT	CASSVRAGGPIDTGELFF	TRBV9	TRBJ2-2	many	TRBD2
TGTGCCAGCAGCTCAAGTCTAGCCAAAAACATTCAGTACTTC	CASSSSLAKNIQYF	TRBV5-5	TRBJ2-4	many	.
TGTGCCAGCAGCCAGACCCCTCGGCTCCAAGAGACCCAGTACTTC	CASSQTPRLQETQYF	TRBV13	TRBJ2-5	.	.